Following are 15 T cell receptor beta chains from one sample sequenced in a study of cytomegalovirus exposure and HLA in healthy donors. With 60 Vbeta and 13 Jbeta primers, the PCR was carried out. Produced via immunoSEQ multiplex PCR; TCRdb's table is partial and in-frame only. The repertoire has 80,000 or so clones, around three quarters of them found once; the top ten carry 9.5% to 13%. The material sequenced was PBMCs. These receptors came from a male donor in good health and CMV-seropositive.

The J gene is TRBJ1-5, the V gene TRBV6-6; 7 nucleotides line up with TRBD1. This CDR3 contains 15 residues. Per the germline V gene, CDR1 is MNHNY and CDR2 is SVGAGI (reference sequence). DNA for the CDR3: TGTGGCACCGGCCTAGGGGGCGCGGGCGGGCAGCCCCAGCATTTT. It yields the protein CGTGLGGAGGQPQHF.

The CDR3 nucleotides are TGTGCCAGTAGTATTCGGTCAGGGCACTCCAACGCTGAAGCTTTCTTT. Amino acids: CASSIRSGHSNAEAFF. This sequence joins TRBV19 and TRBJ1-1, with a weak D call TRBD1 (5 bases). This CDR3 has 16 amino acids. Trimming stripped 3 bases from V and 6 bases from J, with 20 bases between. CDR1 is LNHDA, CDR2 SQIVND, per germline (reference sequence). The full variable domain, its missing parts supplied by reference TRBV19 and TRBJ1-1, is DGGITQSPKYLFRKEGQNVTLSCEQNLNHDAMYWYRQDPGQGLRLIYYSQIVNDFQKGDIAEGYSVSREKKESFPLTVTSAQKNPTAFYLCASSIRSGHSNAEAFFGQGTRLTVV.

This chain joins TRBV5-1 and TRBJ2-7; 10 bases align to TRBD2. The ends lost 0 bases at V and 1 base at J; junction bases unmatched: 10. The CDR3 totals 18 residues. CDR1 SGHRS and CDR2 YFSETQ come from the germline V gene. CDR3 sequence: CASSLVALLAGPSYEQYF. CDR3 bases: TGCGCCAGCAGCTTGGTGGCCCTACTAGCGGGGCCTTCCTACGAGCAGTACTTC.

The V gene is TRBV7-9, the J gene TRBJ2-1; 15 nucleotides agree with TRBD2. This CDR3 is 19 amino acids long. The trim removed 5 bases at V and 5 bases at J, leaving 13 bases unmatched. CDR1 and CDR2 from the germline V gene are SEHNR and FQNEAQ (reference sequence). The CDR3 coding sequence is TGTGCCAGCAGCCCTAGGACTAGCGGGAGGGCCAGGGTTAACAATGAGCAGTTCTTC. This codes for CASSPRTSGRARVNNEQFF.

V and J are TRBV10-1 and TRBJ2-7, with D tentatively TRBD2 (5 bases). In germline, CDR1 is WNHNN, CDR2 SYGVQD (reference sequence). V dropped 2 bases and J dropped 0 bases, with 11 bases sitting between them. The CDR3 runs to 15 residues. The CDR3 spells CASSERETDSYEQYF. CDR3 nucleotide sequence: TGCGCCAGCAGTGAGAGGGAGACGGACTCCTACGAGCAGTACTTC.

J is TRBJ2-5 and V is TRBV5-5; no clear D gene. The J call could be wrong; TRBJ2-7 is a better fit for the DNA end. This CDR3 region has 12 residues. CDR1 is SGHKS, CDR2 YYEKEE, per germline (reference sequence). CDR3 coding DNA: TGTGCCAGCAGCGCGAGCTCCTACGAGCAGTACTTC. It codes for CASSASSYEQYF.

This chain joins TRBV7-2 and TRBJ2-5; TRBD1 aligns across 8 bases. The DNA end lines up better with TRBJ2-7; the J call may be wrong. Germline V gives CDR1 SGHTA, CDR2 FQGNSA. The CDR3 is 13 residues long. The CDR3 is CASAQGGRPEQYF. DNA for the CDR3: TGTGCCAGCGCACAGGGGGGTCGACCCGAGCAGTACTTC.

This chain links TRBV7-2 with TRBJ2-7; D is perhaps TRBD2 (6 bases). From germline, CDR1 is SGHTA and CDR2 FQGNSA. Trimming left V 7 bases short and J 1 base short, with 14 bases between. The CDR3 covers 14 residues. CDR3 loop: CASTQTRRSYEQYF. The CDR3 nucleotides are TGTGCCAGCACCCAGACTAGGAGGTCCTACGAGCAGTACTTC.

The J gene is TRBJ1-1, the V gene TRBV18; 7 positions agree with TRBD1. CDR3 length equals 15 residues. The germline V gene has CDR1 KGHSH and CDR2 LQKENI. After removal of 1 base from V and 1 base from J, the junction contained 3 bases not matched to a gene. CDR3 nucleotide sequence: TGTGCCAGCTCACCACGACAGGGCGAGAACACTGAAGCTTTCTTT. Residues: CASSPRQGENTEAFF.

The V call is TRBV27, the J call TRBJ2-2, with D possibly being TRBD2 (6 bases). The CDR3 sequence is 16 residues long. The germline gives CDR1 MNHEY, CDR2 SMNVEV (reference sequence). Deletions cut 6 bases from V and 4 bases from J, with 18 bases between. The CDR3 nucleotides read TGTGCCAGCAGACGGACAAACCGGGGGAGCACCGGGGAGCTGTTTTTT. Its protein is CASRRTNRGSTGELFF.

This clone was observed a few times. This chain connects TRBV19 to TRBJ2-3; 11 bases align to TRBD2. There are 15 residues in the CDR3. Germline CDR1 is LNHDA and CDR2 is SQIVND (reference sequence). J was trimmed by 5 bases and V by 3 bases; bases with no gene match: 4. CDR3 loop: CASSILAGGQDTQYF. The DNA of the CDR3 is TGTGCCAGTAGTATCCTAGCGGGGGGCCAAGATACGCAGTATTTT. Full variable domain (remainder filled in from reference TRBV19 and TRBJ2-3): DGGITQSPKYLFRKEGQNVTLSCEQNLNHDAMYWYRQDPGQGLRLIYYSQIVNDFQKGDIAEGYSVSREKKESFPLTVTSAQKNPTAFYLCASSILAGGQDTQYFGPGTRLTVL.

This clone was found once. This chain links TRBV30 with TRBJ1-6, with 9 bases fitting TRBD1. This CDR3 comprises 13 residues. V trimming: 5 bases; J trimming: 9 bases; junction bases outside the gene matches: 5. The germline V gene encodes CDR1 GTSNPN and CDR2 SVGIG (reference sequence). CDR3 nucleotides: TGTGCCTGGTCACAGGGGGCAGGTTCACCCCTCCACTTT. Residues: CAWSQGAGSPLHF.

The V and J genes are TRBV7-6 and TRBJ1-1; perhaps TRBD1 as D (5 bases). V was cut by 1 base and J by 0 bases, with 12 bases left in between. CDR3 length equals 16 residues. The V gene's germline CDR1 is SGHVS and CDR2 FNYEAQ. CDR3 amino acids: CASSLGAGLMNTEAFF. Written as DNA, the CDR3 is TGTGCCAGCAGCTTAGGGGCAGGGCTCATGAACACTGAAGCTTTCTTT.

The V call is TRBV19, the J call TRBJ2-3; 14 positions match TRBD2. Germline CDR1 LNHDA, CDR2 SQIVND (reference sequence). The CDR3 spans 17 residues. V lost 8 bases, J lost 2 bases, and 9 bases stayed unmatched. The CDR3 DNA reads as TGTGCCAGTTCGGGGACTAGCGGGGGCTCCAACACAGATACGCAGTATTTT. Translating gives CASSGTSGGSNTDTQYF.

V usage is TRBV5-1 and J usage is TRBJ2-5; 10 positions agree with TRBD1. This CDR3 has 14 amino acids. The V gene end was trimmed by 4 bases and the J gene end by 3 bases; junction bases not matched to a gene: 3. Per germline, CDR1 SGHRS and CDR2 YFSETQ. CDR3 region: CASSTGQGKETQYF. The DNA of the CDR3 is TGCGCCAGCAGCACGGGACAGGGGAAAGAGACCCAGTACTTC.